Below, 32 T cell receptor beta chains from the same sample are listed, as sequenced in a study of blood T cell repertoires in COVID-19. The assay was immunoSEQ multiplex PCR, and TCRdb's table has in-frame clones only and misses some. The table has roughly 100,000 clones, approximately 86% seen once. Sequences were obtained from peripheral blood. These receptors were obtained from a human donor in a cohort sampled during active COVID-19.

V is TRBV6-2 or TRBV6-3 and J is TRBJ2-5; 7 nucleotides match TRBD2. The CDR3 is made up of 16 amino acids. Germline CDR1 and CDR2: MNHEY and SVGEGT. V shed 2 bases, J shed 2 bases, and the junction held 8 bases outside the gene matches. The CDR3 loop reads CASSYVWGGVQETQYF. CDR3 bases: TGTGCCAGCAGTTACGTTTGGGGGGGGGTTCAAGAGACCCAGTACTTC.

The rearrangement uses TRBV6-5 and TRBJ1-6; D is possibly TRBD1 (5 bases). The germline V gene encodes CDR1 MNHEY and CDR2 SVGAGI. This CDR3 comprises 15 residues. V shed 5 bases and J shed 9 bases, with 17 bases lying between them. CDR3 DNA: TGTGCCAGCAGTCCCCGCGGGGGTAGATCTTCACCCCTCCACTTT. Its translation: CASSPRGGRSSPLHF.

V and J are TRBV6-5 and TRBJ1-3; D is ambiguous. The CDR3 has 16 residues. Trimming left V 0 bases short and J 0 bases short, with 9 bases between. The germline V gene has CDR1 MNHEY and CDR2 SVGAGI. CDR3 nucleotides: TGTGCCAGCAGTTACTCGGGCAGCAGCTCTGGAAACACCATATATTTT. Its protein product is CASSYSGSSSGNTIYF.

This chain links TRBV19 with TRBJ1-4, with no clear D. V gave up 7 bases and J gave up 4 bases, with 10 bases separating them. Germline assignment: CDR1 LNHDA and CDR2 SQIVND (reference sequence). The CDR3 consists of 13 residues. The CDR3 DNA is TGTGCCAGTACGGGAGTAGGTAATGAAAAACTGTTTTTT. Translating gives CASTGVGNEKLFF.

V usage is TRBV27 and J usage is TRBJ2-2; the match to TRBD1 covers 8 bases. Germline CDR1 is MNHEY and CDR2 is SMNVEV (reference sequence). This CDR3 has 14 amino acids. The V segment lost 7 bases and the J segment 3 bases; nucleotides outside the gene matches: 4. The CDR3 sequence is CASKDRVDTGELFF. As DNA, the CDR3 is TGTGCCAGCAAGGACAGGGTCGACACCGGGGAGCTGTTTTTT.

The DNA of the CDR3 is TGTGCCAGCAGCCCCGGGGTGAACACCGGGGAGCTGTTTTTT. This translates into CASSPGVNTGELFF. The chain carries TRBV11-2 and TRBJ2-2, with D possibly TRBD2 on 5 matching bases. The CDR3 has 14 amino acids. The V and J ends lost 5 bases and 1 base respectively, with 8 bases between them. CDR1 SGHAT and CDR2 FQNNGV come from the germline V gene.

The chain combines TRBV4-3 with TRBJ2-1; D ambiguous. CDR1 LGHNA and CDR2 YSLEER come from the germline V gene. Deletions cut 0 bases from V and 4 bases from J, with 7 bases between. The CDR3 has 14 residues. CDR3 protein: CASSQDHKYNEQFF. In DNA, the CDR3 is TGCGCCAGCAGCCAAGATCACAAATACAATGAGCAGTTCTTC.

This clone has just one count. The chain's CDR3 is CASSITGGITYNEQFF. CDR3 DNA: TGTGCCAGTAGTATCACAGGGGGGATTACCTACAATGAGCAGTTCTTC. This chain connects TRBV19 to TRBJ2-1, with 8 bases lining up with TRBD1. Germline V gene lookup returns CDR1 LNHDA and CDR2 SQIVND (reference sequence). This CDR3 is 16 amino acids long. After removal of 3 bases from V and 2 bases from J, the junction contained 6 bases not matched to a gene.

The CDR3 DNA reads TGTGCCAGCCGACCAGGGACAGAGTTGTCGAACTATGGCTACACCTTC. Translating it yields CASRPGTELSNYGYTF. The chain joins TRBV18 to TRBJ1-2; 7 nucleotides agree with TRBD1. Germline V gene lookup returns CDR1 KGHSH and CDR2 LQKENI. The CDR3 sequence is 16 residues long. Germline trimming cut 8 bases from V and 2 bases from J; bases unmatched to any gene: 14.

This chain uses TRBV4-2 with TRBJ1-1; 7 nucleotides agree with TRBD1. CDR1 is LGHNA and CDR2 is YNFKEQ in the germline V gene. The CDR3 totals 17 residues. Trimming at V came to 0 bases and at J to 0 bases, leaving 7 bases not matched to a gene. This CDR3 reads CASSQESMGQLNTEAFF. CDR3 DNA sequence: TGTGCCAGCAGCCAAGAATCCATGGGACAGTTGAACACTGAAGCTTTCTTT.

The chain has TRBV5-1 and TRBJ1-5; 8 positions agree with TRBD1. With V trimmed by 0 bases and J by 6 bases, 5 bases remained unmatched. Germline V gene sequence: CDR1 SGHRS, CDR2 YFSETQ. The CDR3 has 15 residues. The CDR3 nucleotides read TGCGCCAGCAGCTTGGGACAGGGGCCGTCTCAGCCCCAGCATTTT. Its protein is CASSLGQGPSQPQHF.

This chain connects TRBV7-2 to TRBJ2-7; 9 nucleotides agree with TRBD2. The CDR3 is 15 residues long. V gave up 1 base and J gave up 5 bases; unmatched junction bases: 6. Germline CDR1 reads SGHTA; CDR2 reads FQGNSA. The CDR3 region has the DNA TGTGCCAGCAGCTTAGTGGCGGGAGGGGCCCACGAGCAGTACTTC. Translated: CASSLVAGGAHEQYF.

The V gene is TRBV19, the J gene TRBJ2-2, with D possibly being TRBD1 (5 bases). Germline V gene data show CDR1 as LNHDA and CDR2 as SQIVND (reference sequence). CDR3 length: 13 amino acids. The V end lost 3 bases, the J end lost 5 bases, and 7 bases lay between the germline ends. Here the CDR3 reads CASSIRDTGELFF. The CDR3, as DNA: TGTGCCAGTAGTATCAGGGATACCGGGGAGCTGTTTTTT.

The chain links TRBV15 to TRBJ2-2; 10 bases agree with TRBD1. Germline V gives CDR1 LNHNV, CDR2 YYDKDF (reference sequence). The J segment lost 5 bases and the V segment lost 2 bases, leaving 8 bases of the junction unmatched. The CDR3 contains 17 residues. CDR3 nucleotides: TGTGCCACCAGCAGATCCGGGACAGGGGTTCGGACCGGGGAGCTGTTTTTT. Protein: CATSRSGTGVRTGELFF. Based on the CDR3 plus reference TRBV15 and TRBJ2-2, the full variable domain is DAMVIQNPRYQVTQFGKPVTLSCSQTLNHNVMYWYQQKSSQAPKLLFHYYDKDFNNEADTPDNFQSRRPNTSFCFLDIRSPGLGDTAMYLCATSRSGTGVRTGELFFGEGSRLTVL.

This sequence joins TRBV29-1 and TRBJ2-7; D remains ambiguous. Trimming left V 7 bases short and J 0 bases short, with 10 bases between. The CDR3 totals 12 residues. Germline V gene sequence: CDR1 SQVTM, CDR2 ANQGSEA. CDR3 bases: TGCAGCGCTAAACCCAGCTCCTACGAGCAGTACTTC. As protein: CSAKPSSYEQYF.

This sequence joins TRBV29-1 and TRBJ2-3, with TRBD2 matching 9 bases. CDR1 is SQVTM, CDR2 ANQGSEA, per germline. CDR3 length: 16 residues. The V gene end was trimmed by 1 base and the J gene end by 6 bases; junction bases not matched to a gene: 11. The CDR3 bases are TGCAGCGTTGAAGGGGAAGCGCGGGAGGGCCGGGATACGCAGTATTTT. It is translated as CSVEGEAREGRDTQYF.

V is TRBV5-4 and J is TRBJ2-7; 10 bases are a match to TRBD2. The CDR3 extends over 15 amino acids. The ends lost 5 bases at V and 3 bases at J; junction bases unmatched: 8. Germline V CDR1 and CDR2: SGHNT, YYREEE (reference sequence). The CDR3 coding sequence is TGTGCCAGCAGTCCAACCGGGACTAGCGACTACGAGCAGTACTTC. Translating gives CASSPTGTSDYEQYF.

The genes are TRBV4-1 and TRBJ2-7; maybe TRBD2 (5 bases). The CDR3 contains 14 residues. Between the trimmed V and J ends, which lost 0 bases and 9 bases, there was a span of 15 bases. CDR1 and CDR2 from the germline V gene are MGHRA and YSYEKL. CDR3 nucleotides: TGCGCCAGCAGCCAAGATTCGGACCTGGCGGGGCAGTACTTC. This sequence encodes CASSQDSDLAGQYF.

This chain joins TRBV5-6 and TRBJ2-1, with 7 bases aligning to TRBD1. The CDR3 length is 17 residues. Germline loops: CDR1 SGHDT, CDR2 YYEEEE. V lost 4 bases, J lost 5 bases, and 15 bases stayed unmatched. Here the CDR3 reads CASSSYRGHPLHNEQFF. The DNA for the CDR3 is TGTGCCAGCAGCAGCTACAGGGGACACCCCCTCCACAATGAGCAGTTCTTC.

V gene TRBV11-2 combines with J gene TRBJ2-7, with D perhaps TRBD2 (5 bases). From germline, CDR1 is SGHAT and CDR2 FQNNGV. The germline V and J ends were trimmed by 3 bases and 3 bases, with 6 bases remaining between them. The CDR3 loop spans 12 amino acids. Written as DNA, the CDR3 is TGTGCCAGCAGCTTCGGGGACTACGAGCAGTACTTC. Translation: CASSFGDYEQYF. The variable domain in full, completed from reference TRBV11-2 and TRBJ2-7, reads EAGVAQSPRYKIIEKRQSVAFWCNPISGHATLYWYQQILGQGPKLLIQFQNNGVVDDSQLPKDRFSAERLKGVDSTLKIQPAKLEDSAVYLCASSFGDYEQYFGPGTRLTVT.

The chain uses TRBV6-5 and TRBJ1-2; D is undetermined. V gave up 6 bases and J gave up 6 bases, with 11 bases separating them. This CDR3 is 12 amino acids long. CDR1 MNHEY and CDR2 SVGAGI come from the germline V gene. The CDR3 nucleotides read TGTGCCAGCAGGGACTCAATCGATGGCTACACCTTC. It translates to CASRDSIDGYTF.

This clone came up a few times. The chain uses TRBV4-1 and TRBJ1-4; D not resolved. Germline V gene sequence: CDR1 MGHRA, CDR2 YSYEKL. V was pared by 2 bases and J by 1 base, with 11 bases between. The CDR3 loop spans 16 amino acids. In DNA form, the CDR3 reads TGCGCCAGCAGCCAAAAAAGAGGGCGAACTAATGAAAAACTGTTTTTT. Protein: CASSQKRGRTNEKLFF.

This clone is medium-sized within its sample. The chain has TRBV7-3 and TRBJ2-7; 10 positions match TRBD1. CDR3 length: 14 residues. Germline-derived CDR1 and CDR2 are SGHTA and FQGTGA. The ends lost 5 bases at V and 5 bases at J; junction bases unmatched: 6. The CDR3 loop reads CASSRDRGGDEQYF. The CDR3 DNA reads as TGTGCCAGCAGCAGGGACAGGGGAGGAGACGAGCAGTACTTC.

The chain couples TRBV12-3 or TRBV12-4 to TRBJ2-2, with D possibly matching TRBD2 (5 bases). Trimming took off 2 bases at V and 5 bases at J, with 6 bases between the two ends. The CDR3 is 13 residues long. The DNA of the CDR3 is TGTGCCAGCAGTTTAAGGACTACCGGGGAGCTGTTTTTT. Protein product: CASSLRTTGELFF.

This clone has only one observation. V is TRBV29-1 and J is TRBJ1-1; D call uncertain. V was cut by 5 bases and J by 3 bases, with 7 bases left in between. This CDR3 is 11 amino acids long. CDR1 and CDR2 (germline): SQVTM, ANQGSEA. Here the CDR3 DNA reads TGCAGCGTTCCCGTGTACACTGAAGCTTTCTTT. Its translation is CSVPVYTEAFF.

This rearrangement joins TRBV5-1 to TRBJ2-5; perhaps TRBD2 as D (5 bases). The CDR3 has 14 residues. Trimming removed 6 bases from V and 2 bases from J, with 14 bases in between. Germline loops: CDR1 SGHRS, CDR2 YFSETQ. The CDR3 sequence is CASIETPGQETQYF. Here the CDR3 DNA reads TGCGCCAGCATTGAGACACCGGGACAAGAGACCCAGTACTTC. Looking up the rest from reference TRBV5-1 and TRBJ2-5 gives the full variable domain: KAGVTQTPRYLIKTRGQQVTLSCSPISGHRSVSWYQQTPGQGLQFLFEYFSETQRNKGNFPGRFSGRQFSNSRSEMNVSTLELGDSALYLCASIETPGQETQYFGPGTRLLVL.

The V and J genes are TRBV7-3 and TRBJ2-5; 7 positions agree with TRBD1. The J segment lost 5 bases and the V segment lost 2 bases, leaving 5 bases of the junction unmatched. Germline CDR1 reads SGHTA; CDR2 reads FQGTGA. This CDR3 spans 14 amino acids. The CDR3 here is CASSLGRGHETQYF. In DNA, the CDR3 is TGTGCCAGCAGCTTAGGAAGGGGGCATGAGACCCAGTACTTC.

The CDR3 here is CASSLEGGHSPLHF. The CDR3 nucleotides read TGTGCCAGCAGTTTAGAAGGGGGACATTCACCCCTCCACTTT. V is TRBV28 and J is TRBJ1-6; TRBD1 is a possible D gene (6 bases). The CDR3 contains 14 residues. Trimming stripped 2 bases from V and 8 bases from J, with 10 bases between. Per the germline V gene, CDR1 is MDHEN and CDR2 is SYDVKM.

This chain links TRBV7-8 with TRBJ2-5; 10 positions match TRBD2. After removal of 5 bases from V and 1 base from J, the junction contained 10 bases not matched to a gene. The CDR3 has 17 amino acids. The germline V gene has CDR1 SGHVS and CDR2 FQNEAQ. The CDR3 loop reads CASSRGGSGRAQETQYF. The DNA for the CDR3 is TGTGCCAGCAGCCGAGGGGGGAGCGGGAGGGCCCAAGAGACCCAGTACTTC.

This chain links TRBV30 with TRBJ2-4; D call uncertain. This CDR3 contains 15 residues. Germline CDR1 and CDR2: GTSNPN and SVGIG (reference sequence). The V gene lost 4 bases and the J gene lost 0 bases, with 13 bases spanning the gap. The CDR3 coding sequence is TGTGCCTGGAACCCCGTGTACTCAGCCAAAAACATTCAGTACTTC. This sequence encodes CAWNPVYSAKNIQYF.

The V gene is TRBV6-6, the J gene TRBJ1-1, with 10 bases lining up with TRBD1. Germline-derived CDR1 and CDR2 are MNHNY and SVGAGI (reference sequence). This CDR3 comprises 16 residues. With 4 bases clipped from V and 2 bases from J, the junction kept 7 bases outside the gene matches. DNA of the CDR3: TGTGCCAGCAGTTCGACAGGGGGCGGGGGAAACACTGAAGCTTTCTTT. This codes for CASSSTGGGGNTEAFF.

This rearrangement joins TRBV7-9 to TRBJ1-6; possible D gene TRBD1, 6 bases. The CDR3 covers 13 residues. CDR1 is SEHNR, CDR2 FQNEAQ, per germline (reference sequence). Trimming pared 4 bases from V and 14 bases from J, leaving 15 bases between. The CDR3 region has the DNA TGTGCCAGCAGCTCGGGGCAGGGGATGACCCTCCACTTT. This translates into CASSSGQGMTLHF. The complete variable domain, with remaining parts taken from reference TRBV7-9 and TRBJ1-6, reads DTGVSQNPRHKITKRGQNVTFRCDPISEHNRLYWYRQTLGQGPEFLTYFQNEAQLEKSRLLSDRFSAERPKGSFSTLEIQRTEQGDSAMYLCASSSGQGMTLHFGNGTRLTVT.